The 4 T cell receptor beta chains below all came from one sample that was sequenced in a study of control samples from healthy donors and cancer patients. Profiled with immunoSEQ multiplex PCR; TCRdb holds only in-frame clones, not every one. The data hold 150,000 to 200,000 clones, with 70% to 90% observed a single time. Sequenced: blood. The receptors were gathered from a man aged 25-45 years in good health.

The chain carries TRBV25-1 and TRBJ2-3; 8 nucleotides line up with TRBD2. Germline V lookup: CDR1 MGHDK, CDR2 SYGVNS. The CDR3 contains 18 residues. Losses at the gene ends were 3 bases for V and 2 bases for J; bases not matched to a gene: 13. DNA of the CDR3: TGTGCCAGCAGTGATTCGGGTGGCGGGAGGCCAGTCACAGATACGCAGTATTTT. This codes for CASSDSGGGRPVTDTQYF.

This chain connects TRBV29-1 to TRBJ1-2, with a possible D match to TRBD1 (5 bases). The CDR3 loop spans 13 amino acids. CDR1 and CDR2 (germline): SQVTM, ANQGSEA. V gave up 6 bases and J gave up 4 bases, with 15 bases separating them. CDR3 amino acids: CSVGDGPIYGYTF. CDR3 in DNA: TGCAGCGTGGGGGACGGTCCGATCTATGGCTACACCTTC.

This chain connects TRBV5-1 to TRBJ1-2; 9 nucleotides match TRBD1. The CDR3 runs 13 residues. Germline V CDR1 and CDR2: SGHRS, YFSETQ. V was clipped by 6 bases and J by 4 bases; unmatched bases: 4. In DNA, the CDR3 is TGCGCCAGCACGGGACAGGGCGTCTATGGCTACACCTTC. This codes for CASTGQGVYGYTF.

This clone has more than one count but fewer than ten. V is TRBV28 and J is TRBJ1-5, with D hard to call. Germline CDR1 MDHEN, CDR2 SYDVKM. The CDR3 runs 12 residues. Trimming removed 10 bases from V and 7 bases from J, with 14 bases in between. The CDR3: CATNGVGQPQHF. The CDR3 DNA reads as TGTGCCACCAACGGGGTTGGACAGCCCCAGCATTTT.